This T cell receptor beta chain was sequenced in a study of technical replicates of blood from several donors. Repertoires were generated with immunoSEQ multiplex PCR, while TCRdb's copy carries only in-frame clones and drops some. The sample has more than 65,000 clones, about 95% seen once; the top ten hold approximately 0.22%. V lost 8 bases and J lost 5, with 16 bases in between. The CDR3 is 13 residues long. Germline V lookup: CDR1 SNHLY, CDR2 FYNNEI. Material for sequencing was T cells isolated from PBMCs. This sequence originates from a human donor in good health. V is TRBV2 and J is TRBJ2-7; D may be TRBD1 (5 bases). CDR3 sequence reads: CASETQGFHEQYF. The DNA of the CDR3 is TGTGCCAGCGAGACCCAGGGTTTTCACGAGCAGTACTTC.